This passage covers 19 T cell receptor beta chains from one sample sequenced in a study of T cell responses to AZD1222 COVID-19 vaccine. Repertoires were generated with immunoSEQ multiplex PCR, while TCRdb's copy carries only in-frame clones and drops some. The sample has some 150,000 clones; 70% to 90% are singletons. Sequenced material: peripheral blood, taken 28 days after the second dose of the MenACWY control vaccine. Receptors were obtained from an adult who received the MenACWY meningococcal vaccine as a control.

The J gene is TRBJ1-4, the V gene TRBV7-8; D unclear. Per germline, CDR1 SGHVS and CDR2 FQNEAQ. The CDR3 consists of 14 residues. V lost 6 bases, J lost 4 bases, and 12 bases lay in between. The CDR3 DNA reads TGTGCCAGCAGAACAAGAGAGGGTAATGAAAAACTGTTTTTT. Residues: CASRTREGNEKLFF.

The chain employs TRBV5-5 and TRBJ2-7; 8 bases line up with TRBD1. Germline assignment: CDR1 SGHKS and CDR2 YYEKEE (reference sequence). The CDR3 consists of 15 residues. J was trimmed by 2 bases and V by 5 bases; bases with no gene match: 9. The CDR3 coding sequence is TGTGCCAGCAGTCTCAGCCCAGGGGGCCCCTACGAGCAGTACTTC. Translated, it gives CASSLSPGGPYEQYF.

The chain links TRBV30 to TRBJ1-2; a weak D match, TRBD1 (5 bases). Trimming shortened V by 0 bases and J by 5 bases, and 13 bases separated the two germline ends. The germline CDR1 and CDR2 sequences are GTSNPN and SVGIG (reference sequence). This CDR3 spans 14 amino acids. The CDR3 region is CAWSVAPGGYGYTF. For the CDR3, the DNA is TGTGCCTGGAGTGTAGCCCCGGGGGGGTATGGCTACACCTTC.

The rearrangement uses TRBV27 and TRBJ2-6, with 8 bases aligning to TRBD2. Germline V gives CDR1 MNHEY, CDR2 SMNVEV (reference sequence). J lost 0 bases, V lost 1 base, and 11 bases had no gene match. The length of the CDR3 is 20 residues. This CDR3 is CASSLFGGVGRISGANVLTF. In DNA form, the CDR3 reads TGTGCCAGCAGTTTATTCGGGGGGGTTGGAAGAATCTCTGGGGCCAACGTCCTGACTTTC. Using reference TRBV27 and TRBJ2-6 for the parts outside the CDR3, the full variable domain is EAQVTQNPRYLITVTGKKLTVTCSQNMNHEYMSWYRQDPGLGLRQIYYSMNVEVTDKGDVPEGYKVSRKEKRNFPLILESPSPNQTSLYFCASSLFGGVGRISGANVLTFGAGSRLTVL.

The chain carries TRBV18 and TRBJ2-1; D is perhaps TRBD2 (5 bases). Germline CDR1 KGHSH, CDR2 LQKENI. V lost 3 bases and J 9 bases, leaving 6 bases between the germline ends. This CDR3 region has 11 residues. The CDR3 region has the DNA TGTGCCAGCTCACCCGAGGGTGAGCAGTTCTTC. Amino acids: CASSPEGEQFF.

This chain links TRBV19 with TRBJ1-3; no reliable D call. This CDR3 is built from 14 residues. Germline values: CDR1 LNHDA, CDR2 SQIVND (reference sequence). The germline V and J ends were trimmed by 2 bases and 0 bases, with 5 bases remaining between them. The CDR3 region has the DNA TGTGCCAGTAGTATACAGAACTCTGGAAACACCATATATTTT. Translated: CASSIQNSGNTIYF.

Here the CDR3 reads CASSPPRRGEQYF. CDR3 nucleotide sequence: TGTGCCAGCTCACCACCGAGGAGGGGCGAGCAGTACTTC. The V call is TRBV18, the J call TRBJ2-7; a weak D match, TRBD2 (6 bases). Trimming removed 0 bases from V and 6 bases from J, with 9 bases in between. CDR1 and CDR2 from the germline V gene are KGHSH and LQKENI. The CDR3 covers 13 residues.

The gene calls are TRBV12-5 and TRBJ1-3; the D gene is possibly TRBD1 (6 bases). Trimming left V 3 bases short and J 4 bases short, with 13 bases between. Germline assignment: CDR1 LGHNT and CDR2 FRNRAP. The CDR3 sequence is 15 residues long. CDR3 region: CASGFNREGGNTIYF. CDR3 nucleotides: TGTGCTAGTGGTTTTAACAGGGAGGGGGGAAACACCATATATTTT.

This chain uses TRBV7-6 with TRBJ1-6; D is possibly TRBD1 (6 bases). The ends were cut back, 5 bases at V and 5 bases at J, with 10 bases in the middle. In germline, CDR1 is SGHVS, CDR2 FNYEAQ. The CDR3 is 14 residues long. As DNA, the CDR3 is TGTGCCAGCAGCCAAGGACAGAATAATTCACCCCTCCACTTT. Translation: CASSQGQNNSPLHF.

This CDR3 is CASSGPGGRITF. The CDR3 DNA reads TGTGCCAGCAGTGGGCCAGGGGGGCGAATCACCTTC. The chain is built from TRBV2 and TRBJ1-2; 7 nucleotides agree with TRBD1. The V gene end was trimmed by 4 bases and the J gene end by 13 bases; junction bases not matched to a gene: 9. The CDR3 covers 12 residues. The germline V gene encodes CDR1 SNHLY and CDR2 FYNNEI.

The CDR3 DNA sequence: TGTGCCAGCAGTACTTCCCTCCGTCGTAATGAAAAACTGTTTTTT. It encodes CASSTSLRRNEKLFF. This sequence joins TRBV2 and TRBJ1-4; D gene uncertain. From germline, CDR1 is SNHLY and CDR2 FYNNEI. The CDR3 has 15 amino acids. The V end lost 5 bases, the J end lost 4 bases, and 14 bases lay between the germline ends.

The chain uses TRBV7-2 and TRBJ2-5, with 11 bases aligning to TRBD1. The CDR3 sequence is 13 residues long. Germline CDR1 SGHTA, CDR2 FQGNSA. The CDR3 DNA is TGTGTTCTCGGGGGGACAGGGGGAGAGACCCAGTACTTC. Protein sequence: CVLGGTGGETQYF.

DNA for the CDR3: TGTGCCAGCAGCTCTACCGGGACTAGCGGGGATACGCAGTATTTT. It specifies CASSSTGTSGDTQYF. The chain employs TRBV5-6 and TRBJ2-3; TRBD2 agrees at 12 bases. Germline assignment: CDR1 SGHDT and CDR2 YYEEEE. Unmatched junction bases numbered 5, after V lost 3 bases and J lost 6 bases. This CDR3 region has 15 residues.

This clone was counted once. The chain is built from TRBV18 and TRBJ1-1; weak D call: TRBD1 (6 bases). The CDR3 has 16 amino acids. Germline assignment: CDR1 KGHSH and CDR2 LQKENI. V gave up 3 bases and J gave up 6 bases, with 20 bases separating them. The CDR3 DNA reads TGTGCCAGCTCACCGCGCCCAGGGGCCACCGGGTCTGAAGCTTTCTTT. As protein: CASSPRPGATGSEAFF.

The gene calls are TRBV7-2 and TRBJ1-1, with D hard to call. The CDR3 is 14 amino acids. V lost 5 bases and J lost 0, with 10 bases in between. The germline V gene encodes CDR1 SGHTA and CDR2 FQGNSA. For the CDR3, the DNA is TGTGCCAGCAGCCCCGTAGTGATGAACACTGAAGCTTTCTTT. It encodes CASSPVVMNTEAFF. Full variable domain (rest looked up from reference TRBV7-2 and TRBJ1-1): GAGVSQSPSNKVTEKGKDVELRCDPISGHTALYWYRQSLGQGLEFLIYFQGNSAPDKSGLPSDRFSAERTGGSVSTLTIQRTQQEDSAVYLCASSPVVMNTEAFFGQGTRLTVV.

The chain uses TRBV7-9 and TRBJ1-5; D possibly corresponds to TRBD1 (5 bases). This CDR3 has 12 residues. V lost 5 bases and J lost 4, with 6 bases in between. Germline CDR1 and CDR2: SEHNR and FQNEAQ (reference sequence). This chain's CDR3 is CASSGTNQPQHF. In DNA, the CDR3 is TGTGCCAGCAGCGGGACTAATCAGCCCCAGCATTTT.

The CDR3 DNA sequence: TGTGCCAGCAGCCCCACCAGAGGGGAGACCCAGTACTTC. Its translation: CASSPTRGETQYF. The genes are TRBV16 and TRBJ2-5; D might be TRBD2 (5 bases). The CDR3 is 13 amino acids. In germline, CDR1 is KGHSY, CDR2 FQNENV. V was shortened by 4 bases and J by 5 bases, with 11 bases between the two germline ends.

The gene calls are TRBV5-1 and TRBJ1-5; a possible D gene is TRBD1 (6 bases). This CDR3 contains 14 residues. Germline CDR1 is SGHRS and CDR2 is YFSETQ. V lost 4 bases, J lost 6 bases, and 14 bases lay in between. CDR3 in amino acids: CASSVGGQGQPQHF. CDR3 sequence (DNA): TGCGCCAGCAGCGTCGGGGGCCAGGGTCAGCCCCAGCATTTT.

The chain couples TRBV6-2 or TRBV6-3 to TRBJ1-6, with a tentative D call TRBD1 (5 bases). Germline CDR1 reads MNHEY; CDR2 reads SVGEGT. This CDR3 has 14 amino acids. Trimming stripped 2 bases from V and 7 bases from J, with 9 bases between. The CDR3, as DNA: TGTGCCAGCAGTTACGGGAAGGGGAATTCACCCCTCCACTTT. As protein: CASSYGKGNSPLHF.